Presented here are 22 T cell receptor beta chains from one specimen sequenced in a study of neurological immune-mediated disorders. TCRdb reprocessed the 5' RACE reads via MiXCR and lists one record per CDR3 protein. The data contain tens of thousands of distinct CDR3 sequences, about 2.5% of them singletons. The sequenced sample was PBMCs. The receptors here all came from a man aged 50-59 years with multiple sclerosis.

The sample holds a few counts of this clonotype. This chain joins TRBV28 and TRBJ1-5; D is unresolved. Germline V gene sequence: CDR1 MDHEN, CDR2 SYDVKM. This CDR3 is built from 13 residues. Trimming removed 7 bases at V and 2 bases at J, with 9 bases between. The DNA for the CDR3 is TGTGCCAGCATTCTCCGGGGCAATCAGCCCCAGCATTTT. It specifies CASILRGNQPQHF.

This clonotype appeared many times. This chain links TRBV6-5 with TRBJ2-7; D ambiguous. V lost 5 bases to trimming and J lost 4 bases, with 15 bases between them. The CDR3 has 14 residues. CDR1 is MNHEY, CDR2 SVGAGI, per germline. The chain's CDR3 is CASSPDGVAYEQYF. The CDR3 coding sequence is TGTGCCAGCAGTCCCGATGGGGTTGCGTACGAGCAGTACTTC.

This clonotype was seen at least ten times. A read error may produce the germline difference seen at one junction end. J is TRBJ1-6 and V is TRBV18; D remains ambiguous. Looked up from germline, CDR1 is KGHSH and CDR2 is LQKENI. The length of the CDR3 is 15 residues. In nucleotides, the CDR3 is TGTGCCAGCTCACCTGGTGGCTCCTATAATTCACCCCTCAACTTT. Its protein is CASSPGGSYNSPLNF.

This clonotype has a count of ten or more. The chain is built from TRBV7-2 and TRBJ1-1, with D possibly TRBD1 on 5 matching bases. This CDR3 comprises 14 residues. Trimming left V 0 bases short and J 4 bases short, with 9 bases between. Germline CDR1 is SGHTA and CDR2 is FQGNSA. The CDR3 region is CASSLALGVTEAFF. The CDR3 region has the DNA TGTGCCAGCAGCTTAGCGCTAGGGGTCACTGAAGCTTTCTTT.

This clonotype was seen a few times. Germline and junction disagree at one end, which may indicate a read error. The J gene is TRBJ1-5, the V gene TRBV20-1; a possible D gene is TRBD1 (5 bases). Germline CDR1 is DFQATT and CDR2 is SNEGSKA (reference sequence). This CDR3 is built from 13 residues. CDR3 bases: TGCAGTGCTAGGGGGGACGGGAATCAGCCCCAGAATTTT. It is translated as CSARGDGNQPQNF.

This clonotype appeared many times. The rearrangement links TRBV6-6 to TRBJ1-1, with D tentatively TRBD1 (5 bases). The CDR3 loop spans 14 amino acids. Germline V lookup: CDR1 MNHNY, CDR2 SVGAGI (reference sequence). V lost 2 bases to trimming and J lost 3 bases, with 10 bases between them. The CDR3 region is CASSYGGGDTEAFF. CDR3 coding DNA: TGTGCCAGCAGTTACGGGGGAGGGGACACTGAAGCTTTCTTT.

This clonotype was found a few times. The chain carries TRBV24-1 and TRBJ1-5; unclear D gene. V lost 3 bases and J lost 3, with 11 bases in between. This CDR3 contains 15 residues. CDR1 and CDR2 (germline): KGHDR, SFDVKD. The CDR3 region has the DNA TGTGCCACCAGTGATGGACGACTCCCCAATCAGCCCCAGCATTTT. Protein: CATSDGRLPNQPQHF.

This clonotype is medium-sized within its sample. V gene TRBV10-3 combines with J gene TRBJ2-1, with D perhaps given as TRBD1 or TRBD2 (5 bases each). V lost 9 bases, J lost 8 bases, and 14 bases lay in between. Germline CDR1 and CDR2: ENHRY and SYGVKD. This CDR3 contains 12 residues. CDR3 amino acids: CAISGAWDEQFF. In DNA, the CDR3 is TGTGCCATTTCCGGGGCATGGGATGAGCAGTTCTTC.

In this sample, this clonotype turned up many times. J is TRBJ2-7 and V is TRBV3-1; TRBD2 aligns across 9 bases. V lost 4 bases to trimming and J lost 2 bases; unmatched junction nucleotides: 9. The germline CDR1 and CDR2 sequences are LGHDT and YNNKEL (reference sequence). This CDR3 region has 16 residues. CDR3 DNA sequence: TGTGCCAGCAGCCCCCGGGGTAGCGGGGGTGCCTACGAGCAGTACTTC. Its translation: CASSPRGSGGAYEQYF.

V is TRBV14 and J is TRBJ2-5; D might be TRBD1 or TRBD2, each matching 5 bases. The CDR3 is 13 residues long. V was trimmed by 1 base and J by 5 bases, leaving 8 bases between them. Germline assignment: CDR1 SGHDN and CDR2 FVKESK. The CDR3: CASSQGDVETQYF. CDR3 sequence (DNA): TGTGCCAGCAGCCAAGGGGACGTGGAGACCCAGTACTTC.

This clonotype was observed many times. The chain uses TRBV5-1 and TRBJ2-5, with 8 bases fitting TRBD1. The CDR3 covers 16 residues. Germline trimming cut 0 bases from V and 9 bases from J; bases unmatched to any gene: 13. Germline V gene data show CDR1 as SGHRS and CDR2 as YFSETQ. The CDR3: CASSLEAGQGWMAQYF. DNA of the CDR3: TGCGCCAGCAGCTTGGAGGCAGGACAGGGTTGGATGGCCCAGTACTTC.

This clonotype was detected ten times or more. V is TRBV29-1 and J is TRBJ2-3; D ambiguous. Germline CDR1 SQVTM, CDR2 ANQGSEA. The CDR3 extends over 10 amino acids. Deletions cut 6 bases from V and 3 bases from J, with 4 bases between. In nucleotides, the CDR3 is TGCAGCGTAGAAACAGATACGCAGTATTTT. Translated: CSVETDTQYF.

This clonotype was seen many times. This sequence joins TRBV28 and TRBJ1-2; D may be TRBD1 (5 bases). Germline values: CDR1 MDHEN, CDR2 SYDVKM. The CDR3 contains 14 residues. The V end lost 4 bases, the J end lost 6 bases, and 15 bases lay between the germline ends. The CDR3 spells CASSSESWGDGYTF. Written as DNA, the CDR3 is TGTGCCAGCAGTTCGGAGTCCTGGGGCGATGGCTACACCTTC.

In this sample, this clonotype turned up many times. The chain uses TRBV20-1 and TRBJ1-1; D may be TRBD1 (5 bases). This CDR3 is built from 14 residues. The germline V gene has CDR1 DFQATT and CDR2 SNEGSKA (reference sequence). V lost 4 bases to trimming and J lost 1 base, with 13 bases between them. CDR3: CSAMGGWKNTEAFF. The DNA of the CDR3 is TGCAGTGCTATGGGGGGATGGAAGAACACTGAAGCTTTCTTT.

To note about this clonotype: At one end the junction does not follow the germline gene, possibly because of a read error. This chain links TRBV10-3 with TRBJ1-3; no definite D call. Germline V gene sequence: CDR1 ENHRY, CDR2 SYGVKD. CDR3 size: 12 residues. Here the CDR3 DNA reads TGTGCCATCAGTAGCTCTGGAAAAACCATATATTTT. Amino acids: CAISSSGKTIYF.

This clonotype is labeled as medium-sized (0.01 to 0.1%). This rearrangement joins TRBV20-1 to TRBJ1-2; TRBD1 might be the D (5 bases). There are 15 residues in the CDR3. The V end was cut by 2 bases, the J end by 4 bases, with 17 bases between. CDR1 is DFQATT and CDR2 is SNEGSKA in the germline V gene (reference sequence). The CDR3 protein is CSARNTGGVGYGYTF. DNA for the CDR3: TGCAGTGCTAGAAATACAGGAGGGGTTGGCTATGGCTACACCTTC.

This clonotype has ten or more counts. V gene TRBV7-9 combines with J gene TRBJ1-2; TRBD1 agrees at 9 bases. V was pared by 4 bases and J by 7 bases, with 13 bases of the junction left unmatched. From germline, CDR1 is SEHNR and CDR2 FQNEAQ (reference sequence). This CDR3 region has 16 residues. CDR3 loop: CASSSGTGRIGGGYTF. The CDR3 nucleotides are TGTGCCAGCAGCTCCGGGACAGGGAGGATAGGTGGTGGCTACACCTTC.

This clonotype has ten or more counts. The chain couples TRBV6-5 to TRBJ2-5, with D possibly being TRBD1 (6 bases). This CDR3 region has 14 residues. V lost 2 bases and J 3 bases, leaving 10 bases between the germline ends. Germline V gene sequence: CDR1 MNHEY, CDR2 SVGAGI. In DNA form, the CDR3 reads TGTGCCAGCAGTTACCGGGACAATGAAGAGACCCAGTACTTC. It is translated as CASSYRDNEETQYF.

This clonotype was recorded many times. DNA of the CDR3: TGTGCCAGCAGCCGGCGGTCGAACACCGGGGAGCTGTTTTTT. Protein product: CASSRRSNTGELFF. This chain links TRBV21-1 with TRBJ2-2. TRBV21-1 is an annotated pseudogene. The CDR3 is 14 residues long.

At least ten counts were recorded for this clonotype. This chain joins TRBV6-6 and TRBJ2-1; D is possibly TRBD2 (5 bases). Between the trimmed V and J ends, which lost 5 bases and 6 bases, there was a span of 8 bases. Germline V lookup: CDR1 MNHNY, CDR2 SVGAGI (reference sequence). The CDR3 sequence is 12 residues long. This CDR3 is CASSRGGNEQFF. As DNA, the CDR3 is TGTGCCAGCAGTCGTGGAGGCAATGAGCAGTTCTTC.

This clonotype was picked up many times. V usage is TRBV6-6 and J usage is TRBJ2-1; D is perhaps TRBD1 (5 bases). The CDR3 is made up of 13 amino acids. Germline assignment: CDR1 MNHNY and CDR2 SVGAGI (reference sequence). V was cut by 7 bases and J by 0 bases, with 7 bases left in between. The CDR3 coding sequence is TGTGCCAGCACGGACATCTCCTACAATGAGCAGTTCTTC. Its protein product is CASTDISYNEQFF.

This clonotype was detected many times. The V gene is TRBV6-5, the J gene TRBJ1-4; no clear D gene. The CDR3 spans 12 residues. CDR1 and CDR2 (germline): MNHEY, SVGAGI. Trimming stripped 5 bases from V and 5 bases from J, with 6 bases between. The CDR3 protein is CASSQRNEKLFF. CDR3 nucleotide sequence: TGTGCCAGCAGTCAGCGGAATGAAAAACTGTTTTTT.